This T cell receptor (beta chain) was observed in a study of blood T cell repertoires in COVID-19. For the study at large: Samples of COVID-19 (acute and convalescent) were obtained from the United States, Italy and Spain. PBMCs, B-cell-depleted T cells, or T cells provided the cDNA or gDNA that made up the material.

The table came from immunoSEQ multiplex PCR; TCRdb's copy has only in-frame clones and leaves some out. The sample contains about 49,000 clones, over 80% of which appear only once. V gave up 2 bases and J gave up 8 bases, with 19 bases separating them. There are 16 residues in the CDR3. Germline assignment: CDR1 MNHEY and CDR2 SMNVEV (reference sequence). This clone has only one observation. The sequence came from a woman older than 75 with COVID-19, enrolled during active disease. The sequenced sample was peripheral blood. The chain is built from TRBV27 and TRBJ2-4, with a tentative D call TRBD2 (7 bases). In nucleotides, the CDR3 is TGTGCCAGCAGTTTAAGGGGGAGGGCTGGAGGAGACATTCAGTACTTC. Protein product: CASSLRGRAGGDIQYF.